This is a list of T cell receptor beta chains from one sample in a study of blood T cell repertoires in COVID-19. Measured with immunoSEQ multiplex PCR; TCRdb has only the in-frame clones, and not every one. Among around 370,000 clones listed, around nine tenths were seen once. The sequenced sample was PBMCs or T cells enriched from blood (not recorded which). These receptors were obtained from a woman younger than 35 who had recovered from COVID-19. Both conserved end residues are part of each CDR3. A D gene is named only where the DNA matches it firmly. Clone size is stated in some rows and not others, as once, few, many or a class when expanded.

>TRBJ1-1|NA|NA|TRBV3-1/TRBV3-2
TGTGCCAGCAGCCAAGATCTGGCCTACCGGGGCACTGAAGCTTTCTTT
CASSQDLAYRGTEAFF
>TRBJ2-2|NA|NA|TRBV6-4
TGTGCCAGCAGTAGCGGGAACACCGGGGAGCTGTTTTTT
CASSSGNTGELFF
>TRBJ2-7|NA|NA|TRBV25-1
TGTGCCAGCAGTGAATGGCAGGGCTACGAGCAGTACTTC
CASSEWQGYEQYF
>TRBJ1-1|NA|few|TRBV3-1/TRBV3-2
TGTGCCAGCAGCCAACGGGAGTTTGAAGCTTTCTTT
CASSQREFEAFF
>TRBJ2-6|NA|NA|TRBV4-3
TGCGCCAGCAGCCAAGTAAAGGGGCAGGCTGGGGCCAACGTCCTGACTTTC
CASSQVKGQAGANVLTF
>TRBJ1-2|TRBD1|NA|TRBV10-3
TGTGCCATCAGTGTCGGACAGGGCGGCGGCTACACCTTC
CAISVGQGGGYTF
>TRBJ1-1|NA|NA|TRBV2
TGTGCCAGCAGTGTGGGAGGCCTGAACACTGAAGCTTTCTTT
CASSVGGLNTEAFF
>TRBJ1-1|NA|NA|TRBV19
TGTGCCAGTAGTATAGCAGCGTCGTTGGGTGAAGCTTTCTTT
CASSIAASLGEAFF
>TRBJ1-4|NA|NA|TRBV19
TGTGCCAGTAGTGCGCCAAACAGTAATGAAAAACTGTTTTTT
CASSAPNSNEKLFF
>TRBJ1-2|TRBD1|NA|TRBV30
TGTGCCTGGAGTGACAGGACAGGTGGCTATGGCTACACCTTC
CAWSDRTGGYGYTF
>TRBJ1-5|NA|NA|TRBV20-1
TGCAGTGCTAGTCCCAGGCCCGATCAGCCCCAGCATTTT
CSASPRPDQPQHF
>TRBJ1-2|NA|NA|TRBV9
TGTGCCAGCAGCGCTGGGGACACCACTAACTATGGCTACACCTTC
CASSAGDTTNYGYTF
>TRBJ2-1|NA|NA|TRBV12-3/TRBV12-4
TGTGCCAGCAGACCCGACAAGCTAAATGAGCAGTTCTTC
CASRPDKLNEQFF
>TRBJ2-1|NA|NA|TRBV10-2
TGCGCCAGCAGTGAGTCAAGGAGCTCCTACAATGAGCAGTTCTTC
CASSESRSSYNEQFF
>TRBJ2-2|TRBD1|NA|TRBV29-1
TGCAGCGTCGGACAGGGGGCCCCCGGGGAGCTGTTTTTT
CSVGQGAPGELFF
>TRBJ2-3|NA|NA|TRBV7-7
TGTGCTAGCAGCTTAGTCTTGGCGACAGACGATACGCAGTATTTT
CASSLVLATDDTQYF
>TRBJ2-3|NA|NA|TRBV28
TGTGCCAGCAATACAGACTTTAGCGGCGGAGGCAAGGGTAGCACAGATACGCAGTATTTT
CASNTDFSGGGKGSTDTQYF
>TRBJ1-1|TRBD1|NA|TRBV5-1
TGCGCCAGCAGCTTGGGGCCTCCTTCCTTACAGGGGGGTGCTGAAGCTTTCTTT
CASSLGPPSLQGGAEAFF
>TRBJ1-5|TRBD1|once|TRBV24-1
TGTGCCACCAGTGACCGGACAGGGGGCAATCAGCCCCAGCATTTT
CATSDRTGGNQPQHF
>TRBJ1-6|NA|NA|TRBV6-2/TRBV6-3
TGTGCCAGCAGCGAGGGTCCCGCCGAGGATTCACCCCTCCACTTT
CASSEGPAEDSPLHF
>TRBJ2-3|TRBD2|few|TRBV7-9
TGTGCCAGCAGCTTAGACGTTCGGGGGGGCCTAGATACGCAGTATTTT
CASSLDVRGGLDTQYF
>TRBJ1-1|TRBD1|NA|TRBV7-2
TGTGCCAGCAGGAGTTCAGGGGGCAACACTGAAGCTTTCTTT
CASRSSGGNTEAFF
>TRBJ2-7|NA|NA|TRBV7-8
TGTGCCAGCAGCTTAGACCCGGGCCCGGGAGAGCAGTACTTC
CASSLDPGPGEQYF
>TRBJ2-5|NA|NA|TRBV14
TGTGCCAGCAGCCAAGGAACGGGAGTGTACCAAGAGACCCAGTACTTC
CASSQGTGVYQETQYF
>TRBJ2-2|TRBD1|NA|TRBV3-1/TRBV3-2
TGTGCCAGCAGCCAACCGGGACAGGGGGCTTACACCGGGGAGCTGTTTTTT
CASSQPGQGAYTGELFF
>TRBJ2-3|NA|NA|TRBV25-1
TGTGCCAGCAGTGATAAGTCCGGTCCAGATACGCAGTATTTT
CASSDKSGPDTQYF
>TRBJ1-2|NA|few|TRBV28
TGTGCCAGCAGTTTATACGTAGCTAAGGAAGGCTACACCTTC
CASSLYVAKEGYTF
>TRBJ2-5|TRBD1|NA|TRBV28
TGTGCCAGCAGTTTATTTAAGGACAGGGGCTTCGAGACCCAGTACTTC
CASSLFKDRGFETQYF
>TRBJ1-5|NA|NA|TRBV2
TGTGCCAGCAGTGCATCAGGGCTCAATCAGCCCCAGCATTTT
CASSASGLNQPQHF
>TRBJ2-2|NA|NA|TRBV10-2
TGCGCCAGCAGTGAGTCGGAGGGGACCCCCCCCGGGGAGCTGTTTTTT
CASSESEGTPPGELFF
>TRBJ1-1|NA|NA|TRBV9
TGTGCCAGCAGCGACTTTTCGGGGGATCCTGAAGCTTTCTTT
CASSDFSGDPEAFF
>TRBJ2-1|TRBD2|NA|TRBV18
TGTGCCAGCTCACTAACTAGCGGGGGAGATGAGCAGTTCTTC
CASSLTSGGDEQFF
>TRBJ2-5|NA|once|TRBV4-2
TGTGCCAGCAGCCAAGATCGGGCGGGGAGGGGGGAGACCCAGTACTTC
CASSQDRAGRGETQYF
>TRBJ2-7|NA|NA|TRBV5-4
TGTGCCAGCAGCTTTGGGCTAACGCCTCTCGAGCAGTACTTC
CASSFGLTPLEQYF
>TRBJ2-5|TRBD2|NA|TRBV5-1
TGCGCCAGCAGCTTACTGGCTAGCGGGGTGGAGACCCAGTACTTC
CASSLLASGVETQYF
>TRBJ2-1|NA|NA|TRBV6-5
TGTGCCAGCAGTTACCCCAGGGACAATGAGCAGTTCTTC
CASSYPRDNEQFF
>TRBJ2-1|TRBD1|NA|TRBV6-1
TGTGCCAGCAGTGCAGACAGGGGGTCCTTTTACAATGAGCAGTTCTTC
CASSADRGSFYNEQFF